The present entry profiles one T cell receptor beta chain with its context. It has no known antigen specificity. Nothing much larger sits one base from this clone, and base qualities are not available. The sample has other DNA sequences that encode this CDR3 too. TCR CDR3 regions were amplified from genomic DNA by multiplex PCR using the deep immunoSEQ assay. For each cell subset, the extracted genomic DNA was distributed evenly across all wells of several immunoSEQ 96-well plates, and each plate served as one replicate. Each replicate PCR for sorted subsets received around 210 ng genomic DNA, equal to roughly 29,000 T cell genomes. Purified libraries were quantified with a Qubit 3.0 fluorometer, sized on a Bioanalyzer 2100, and re-quantified with the KAPA Library Quantification kit. Every immunoSEQ 96-well plate was sequenced on a separate single-read 150-cycle Illumina NextSeq 550 flow cell. For the original study's pipeline: The immunoSEQ output contained only junctional sequences without quality scores, so filtering could not match that applied to full-length reads. To assign V/J genes and CDR3, sequences were annotated against IMGT germline references using PyIR, a Python wrapper for IgBLAST v1.9. Reads were filtered out if the reads had weak V/J assignments (E-value above 1e-6), no CDR3, stop codons, out-of-frame junctions, or ambiguous translated residues. V3J clonotypes were defined as sequences sharing the same inferred V gene, J gene, and CDR3 amino acid sequence. Percentage overlap between repertoires was calculated by dividing the number of shared unique clonotypes by the size of the smaller repertoire. Three approaches were used to assess repertoire richness: RTK rarefaction, the Chao1 estimator, and Recon v2.1 estimates of unobserved clonotypes. Generation probabilities were computed with OLGA for all TCRbeta clonotypes obtained by the gDNA method from several donors. TCRdb mirrors the immuneACCESS table, restricted to in-frame sequences. Some clones are absent from its copies; in checked studies, under half trace to an unresolved V gene, and the reason for the others is unknown. Clone size and the V and J calls come from that table; the DNA yielded D and trimming. A total of around 1,900,000 clones appear in this sample, 85% to 95% of them only once. The top ten clones comprise more than 1.5% of the sample.

The sample belongs to a study of shared clonotypes between healthy human individuals (dated by TCRdb to 2018 to 2021). Study-level background: A couple of women and a few men aged 18 to 49 years were included in the cohort. For each donor, CD4 naive and CD4 memory were each run on three plates, CD8 naive on two plates, and CD8 memory on one plate. Per donor, leukapheresis produced somewhere between about 0.8 and 9 billion PBMCs. To estimate repertoire size and how much clonotypes are shared between individuals, the study performed deep sequencing of blood TCR repertoires from five healthy adults. To increase sequencing depth and limit assay-specific biases, TCR repertoire library preparation and sequencing were carried out by different laboratories using diverse techniques.

As encoded in the germline V gene (reference sequence), CDR1 is SEHNR while CDR2 is FQNEAQ. V is shortened by 5 bases, J by 1 base, and the region joining them spans 6 bases. The CDR3 has 13 amino acids, counting the end cysteine and phenylalanine. Only CDR3 DNA is held: 39 bases, read in frame from base 1. The full study reports these points: Rarefaction of sorted-subset datasets indicated incomplete sequencing despite the large sequencing depth. Naive subsets generally had larger estimated clonotype richness than memory subsets did. About 5% of naive CD4, around 3.6% of naive CD8, 2% to 2.5% of memory CD4, and about 0.4% of memory CD8 clonotypes were shared across a handful of donors. Sampling was restricted to blood, and TCR repertoires in tissues likely differ from the TCR repertoires found in blood. Because the study included a small number of donors, the genetic and exposure-history diversity represented was limited. Pairwise subsampling led to the expectation that sequencing depth would affect the degree of clonotype sharing among donors. Higher generation probabilities were observed for clonotypes shared by all four sorted-subset donors than for non-shared clonotypes.

CD8 naive samples consisted of CD45RO-negative cells that were positively selected for CCR7, yielding a CD45RA+CCR7+ population without TemRA cells. Donors were healthy HIV-negative adults with no recently reported acute infections or vaccinations. All donors were Caucasian adults living in Nashville, Tennessee, USA. After blood collection by leukapheresis, PBMCs were isolated using Ficoll-Histopaque density gradient centrifugation and then cryopreserved in the vapor phase of liquid nitrogen. Analytical flow cytometry was used to check the purity and quantity of each magnetically sorted T cell population. Genomic DNA was isolated from each sorted fraction and quantified by UV absorbance on a Nanodrop 2000c.

The sample comprised naive CD8+ T cells from PBMCs. Reading the label with the study, this specimen's cell subset or site is: CD45RA+CCR7+. The chain joins TRBV7-9 to TRBJ1-5; the D segment could be TRBD1, given 5 matching bases. This TCR derives from a man aged 18 to 29 in good health. Some clones in this sample may be carry-over from other donors' samples. The CDR3 region: CASSRGSNQPQHF. The DNA sequence is given as TGTGCCAGCAGCCGGGGCAGCAATCAGCCCCAGCATTTT. Where the CDR3 stops, the reference TRBV7-9 and TRBJ1-5 genes take over; the full variable domain is DTGVSQNPRHKITKRGQNVTFRCDPISEHNRLYWYRQTLGQGPEFLTYFQNEAQLEKSRLLSDRFSAERPKGSFSTLEIQRTEQGDSAMYLCASSRGSNQPQHFGDGTRLSIL.